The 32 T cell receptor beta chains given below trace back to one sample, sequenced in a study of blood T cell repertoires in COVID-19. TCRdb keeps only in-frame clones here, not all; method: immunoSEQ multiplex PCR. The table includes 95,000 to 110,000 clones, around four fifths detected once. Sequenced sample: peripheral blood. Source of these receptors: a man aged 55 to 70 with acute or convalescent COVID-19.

Here the CDR3 DNA reads TGTGCCAGCAGTTACGGCGGGAGAGGGAATGAGCAGTTCTTC. Encoded protein: CASSYGGRGNEQFF. The genes are TRBV6-6 and TRBJ2-1, with 7 nucleotides matching TRBD2. With 2 bases clipped from V and 7 bases from J, the junction kept 5 bases outside the gene matches. Germline CDR1 and CDR2: MNHNY and SVGAGI (reference sequence). CDR3 length: 14 residues.

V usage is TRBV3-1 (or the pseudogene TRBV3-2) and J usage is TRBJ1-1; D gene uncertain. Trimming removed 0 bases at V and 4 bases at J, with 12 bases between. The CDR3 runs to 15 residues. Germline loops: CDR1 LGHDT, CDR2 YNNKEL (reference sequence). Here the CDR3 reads CASSQDRRASTEAFF. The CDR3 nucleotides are TGTGCCAGCAGCCAAGATAGGAGAGCGAGCACTGAAGCTTTCTTT.

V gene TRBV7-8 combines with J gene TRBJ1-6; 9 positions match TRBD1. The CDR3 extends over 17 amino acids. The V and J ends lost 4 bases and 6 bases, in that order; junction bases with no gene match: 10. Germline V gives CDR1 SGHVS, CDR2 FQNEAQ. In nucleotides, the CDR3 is TGTGCCAGCAGCTACCAGACAGGGGGATCGATTAATTCACCCCTCCACTTT. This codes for CASSYQTGGSINSPLHF.

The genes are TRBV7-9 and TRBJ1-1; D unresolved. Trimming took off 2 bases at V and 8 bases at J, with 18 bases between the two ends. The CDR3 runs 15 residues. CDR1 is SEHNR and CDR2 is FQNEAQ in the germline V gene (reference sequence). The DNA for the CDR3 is TGTGCCAGCAGCTTAAGCGGGTTAACGAAGAGAGAAGCTTTCTTT. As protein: CASSLSGLTKREAFF.

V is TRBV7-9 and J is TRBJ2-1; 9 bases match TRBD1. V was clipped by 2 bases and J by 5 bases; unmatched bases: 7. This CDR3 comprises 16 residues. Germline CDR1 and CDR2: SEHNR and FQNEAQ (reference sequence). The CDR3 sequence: CASSLMGQGHNNEQFF. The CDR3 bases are TGTGCCAGCAGCTTAATGGGACAGGGACACAACAATGAGCAGTTCTTC.

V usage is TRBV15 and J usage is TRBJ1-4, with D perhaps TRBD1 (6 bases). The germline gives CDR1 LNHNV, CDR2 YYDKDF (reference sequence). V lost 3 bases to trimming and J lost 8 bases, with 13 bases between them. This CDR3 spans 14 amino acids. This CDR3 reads CATSRRGRGEKLFF. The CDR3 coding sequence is TGTGCCACCAGCAGGAGGGGTAGGGGGGAAAAACTGTTTTTT.

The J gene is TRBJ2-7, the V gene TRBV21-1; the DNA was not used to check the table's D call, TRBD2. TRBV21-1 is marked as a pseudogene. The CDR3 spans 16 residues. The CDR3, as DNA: TGTGCCAGCAGCAAAGATGAGCGGGAGCACTCCTACGAGCAGTACTTC. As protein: CASSKDEREHSYEQYF.

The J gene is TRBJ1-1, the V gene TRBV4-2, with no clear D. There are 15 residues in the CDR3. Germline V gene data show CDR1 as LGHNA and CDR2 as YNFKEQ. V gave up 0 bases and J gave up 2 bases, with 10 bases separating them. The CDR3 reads CASSQDQAENTEAFF. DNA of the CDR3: TGTGCCAGCAGCCAAGATCAAGCGGAAAACACTGAAGCTTTCTTT.

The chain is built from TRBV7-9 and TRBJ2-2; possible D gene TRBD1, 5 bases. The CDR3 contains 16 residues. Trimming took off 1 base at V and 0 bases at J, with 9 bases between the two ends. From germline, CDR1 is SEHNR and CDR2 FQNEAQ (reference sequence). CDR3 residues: CASSLGQFANTGELFF. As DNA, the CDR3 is TGTGCCAGCAGCTTAGGACAGTTCGCGAACACCGGGGAGCTGTTTTTT.

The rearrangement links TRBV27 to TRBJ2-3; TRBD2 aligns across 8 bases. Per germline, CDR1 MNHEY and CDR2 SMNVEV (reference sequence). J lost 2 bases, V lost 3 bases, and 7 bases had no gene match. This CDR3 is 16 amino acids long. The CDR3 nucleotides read TGTGCCAGCAGTTTTGGACGGGGGGGATTCACAGATACGCAGTATTTT. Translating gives CASSFGRGGFTDTQYF.

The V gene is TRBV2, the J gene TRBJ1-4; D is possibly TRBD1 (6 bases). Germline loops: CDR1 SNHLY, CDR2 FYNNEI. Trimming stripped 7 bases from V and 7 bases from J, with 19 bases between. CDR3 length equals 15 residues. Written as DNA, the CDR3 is TGTGCCAGCACCCTCAATGGGGGCGCGACTGAAAAACTGTTTTTT. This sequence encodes CASTLNGGATEKLFF.

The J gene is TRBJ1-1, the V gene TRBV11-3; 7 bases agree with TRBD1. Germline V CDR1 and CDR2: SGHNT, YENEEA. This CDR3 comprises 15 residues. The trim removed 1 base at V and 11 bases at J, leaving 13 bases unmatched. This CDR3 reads CASSLGTGVPSDAFF. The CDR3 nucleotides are TGTGCCAGCAGCTTAGGGACAGGCGTCCCGTCGGATGCTTTCTTT.

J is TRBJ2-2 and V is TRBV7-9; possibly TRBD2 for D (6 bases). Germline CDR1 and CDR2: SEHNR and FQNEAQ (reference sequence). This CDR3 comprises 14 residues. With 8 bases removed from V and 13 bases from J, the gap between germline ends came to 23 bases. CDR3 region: CASPRRGTLLGLFF. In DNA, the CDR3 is TGTGCCAGCCCTAGACGCGGGACCCTCCTGGGGCTGTTTTTT. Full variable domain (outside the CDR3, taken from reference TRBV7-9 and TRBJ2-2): DTGVSQNPRHKITKRGQNVTFRCDPISEHNRLYWYRQTLGQGPEFLTYFQNEAQLEKSRLLSDRFSAERPKGSFSTLEIQRTEQGDSAMYLCASPRRGTLLGLFFGEGSRLTVL.

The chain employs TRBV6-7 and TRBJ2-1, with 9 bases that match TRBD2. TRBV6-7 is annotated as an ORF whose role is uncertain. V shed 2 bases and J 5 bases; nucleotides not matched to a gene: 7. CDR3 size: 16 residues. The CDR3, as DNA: TGTGCCAGCAGTTACCTGGAGCGGGGGGTAAACAATGAGCAGTTCTTC. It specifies CASSYLERGVNNEQFF.

CDR3 sequence reads: CASSQGSGNYGYTF. The CDR3 nucleotides read TGCGCCAGCAGCCAAGGGTCAGGAAACTATGGCTACACCTTC. The J gene is TRBJ1-2, the V gene TRBV4-1; D not resolved. The CDR3 has 14 residues. Germline V gene sequence: CDR1 MGHRA, CDR2 YSYEKL. Trimming took 1 base from V and 2 from J, leaving 8 bases between them.

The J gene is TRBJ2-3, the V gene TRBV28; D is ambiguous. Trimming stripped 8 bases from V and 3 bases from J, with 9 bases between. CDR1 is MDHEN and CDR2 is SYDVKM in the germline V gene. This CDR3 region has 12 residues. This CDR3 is CASQTGTDTQYF. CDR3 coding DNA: TGTGCCAGCCAGACCGGGACAGATACGCAGTATTTT.

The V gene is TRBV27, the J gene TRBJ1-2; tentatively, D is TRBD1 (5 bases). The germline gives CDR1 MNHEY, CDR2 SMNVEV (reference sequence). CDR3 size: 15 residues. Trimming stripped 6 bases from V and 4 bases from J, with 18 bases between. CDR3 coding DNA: TGTGCCAGCAGCAATAGTCCGACAGCGCTCTATGGCTACACCTTC. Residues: CASSNSPTALYGYTF.

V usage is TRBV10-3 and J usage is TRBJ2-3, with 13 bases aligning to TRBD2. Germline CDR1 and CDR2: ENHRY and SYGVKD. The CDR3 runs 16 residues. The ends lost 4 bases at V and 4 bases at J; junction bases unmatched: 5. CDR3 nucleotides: TGTGCCATCAGTGGCACTAGCGGGGGGGGCGCAGATACGCAGTATTTT. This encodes CAISGTSGGGADTQYF.

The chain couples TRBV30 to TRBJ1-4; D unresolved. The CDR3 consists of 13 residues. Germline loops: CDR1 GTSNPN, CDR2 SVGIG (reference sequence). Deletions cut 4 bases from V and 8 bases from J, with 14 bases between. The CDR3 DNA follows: TGTGCCTGGACGGGGAACAGTGGGGAAAAACTGTTTTTT. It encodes CAWTGNSGEKLFF. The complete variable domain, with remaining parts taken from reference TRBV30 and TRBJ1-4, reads SQTIHQWPATLVQPVGSPLSLECTVEGTSNPNLYWYRQAAGRGLQLLFYSVGIGQISSEVPQNLSASRPQDRQFILSSKKLLLSDSGFYLCAWTGNSGEKLFFGSGTQLSVL.

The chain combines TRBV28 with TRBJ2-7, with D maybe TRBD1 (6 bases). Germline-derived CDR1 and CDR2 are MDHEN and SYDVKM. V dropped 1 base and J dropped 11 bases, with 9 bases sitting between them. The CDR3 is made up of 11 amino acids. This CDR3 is CASSLLGAEYF. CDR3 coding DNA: TGTGCCAGCAGTTTATTGGGGGCGGAGTACTTC.

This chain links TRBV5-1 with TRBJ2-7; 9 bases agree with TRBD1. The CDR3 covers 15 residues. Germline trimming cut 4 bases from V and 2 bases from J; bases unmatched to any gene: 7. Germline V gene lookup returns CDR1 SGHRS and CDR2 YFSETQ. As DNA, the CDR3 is TGCGCCAGCAGCCTCTGGACAGGGGAGCCCTACGAGCAGTACTTC. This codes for CASSLWTGEPYEQYF.

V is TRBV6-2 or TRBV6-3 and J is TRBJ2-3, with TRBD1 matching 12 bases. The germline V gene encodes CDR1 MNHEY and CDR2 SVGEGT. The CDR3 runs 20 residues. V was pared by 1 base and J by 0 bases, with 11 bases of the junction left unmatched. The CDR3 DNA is TGTGCCAGCAGTTACTTGCTCCGGGACAGGGGGCTTACTAGCACAGATACGCAGTATTTT. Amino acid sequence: CASSYLLRDRGLTSTDTQYF.

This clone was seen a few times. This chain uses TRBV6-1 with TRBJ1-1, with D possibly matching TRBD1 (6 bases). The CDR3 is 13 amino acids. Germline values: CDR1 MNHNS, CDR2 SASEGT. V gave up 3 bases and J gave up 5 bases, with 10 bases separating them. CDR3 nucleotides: TGTGCCAGCAGTGATAGGGGGATAACTGAAGCTTTCTTT. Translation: CASSDRGITEAFF.

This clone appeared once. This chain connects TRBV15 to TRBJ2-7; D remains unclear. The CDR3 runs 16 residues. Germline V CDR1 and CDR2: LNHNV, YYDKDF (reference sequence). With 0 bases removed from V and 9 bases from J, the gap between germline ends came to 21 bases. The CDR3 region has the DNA TGTGCCACCAGCAGAGATCTAACCCCGACGGCTAGTTGGCAGTACTTC. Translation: CATSRDLTPTASWQYF. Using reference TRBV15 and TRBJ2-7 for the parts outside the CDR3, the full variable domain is DAMVIQNPRYQVTQFGKPVTLSCSQTLNHNVMYWYQQKSSQAPKLLFHYYDKDFNNEADTPDNFQSRRPNTSFCFLDIRSPGLGDTAMYLCATSRDLTPTASWQYFGPGTRLTVT.

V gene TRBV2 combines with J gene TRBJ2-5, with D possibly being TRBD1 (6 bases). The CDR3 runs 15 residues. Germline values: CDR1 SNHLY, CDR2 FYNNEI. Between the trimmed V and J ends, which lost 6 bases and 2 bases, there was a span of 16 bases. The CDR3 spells CASSGDRIAQETQYF. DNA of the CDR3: TGTGCCAGCAGCGGCGACAGGATCGCACAAGAGACCCAGTACTTC.

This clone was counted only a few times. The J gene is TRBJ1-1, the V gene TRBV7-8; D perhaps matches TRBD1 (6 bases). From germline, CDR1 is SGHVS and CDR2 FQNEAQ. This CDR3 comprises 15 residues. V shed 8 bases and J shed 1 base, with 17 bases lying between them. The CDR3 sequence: CASSTPKTGNTEAFF. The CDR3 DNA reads TGTGCCAGCTCGACTCCCAAGACAGGGAACACTGAAGCTTTCTTT.

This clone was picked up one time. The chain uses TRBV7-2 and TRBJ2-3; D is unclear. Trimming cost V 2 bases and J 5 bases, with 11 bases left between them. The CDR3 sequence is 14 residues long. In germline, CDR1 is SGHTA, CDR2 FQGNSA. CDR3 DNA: TGTGCCAGCAGCTTATACACCAGATTAGATACGCAGTATTTT. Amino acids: CASSLYTRLDTQYF.

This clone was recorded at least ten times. For the CDR3, the DNA is TGTGCCAGCAGTTACTCCTCAGGGGTGGTCTATGGCTACACCTTC. Amino acid sequence: CASSYSSGVVYGYTF. The chain recombines TRBV6-5 with TRBJ1-2; D is possibly TRBD1 (6 bases). The germline CDR1 and CDR2 sequences are MNHEY and SVGAGI. The ends were cut back, 0 bases at V and 4 bases at J, with 12 bases in the middle. CDR3 length: 15 amino acids.

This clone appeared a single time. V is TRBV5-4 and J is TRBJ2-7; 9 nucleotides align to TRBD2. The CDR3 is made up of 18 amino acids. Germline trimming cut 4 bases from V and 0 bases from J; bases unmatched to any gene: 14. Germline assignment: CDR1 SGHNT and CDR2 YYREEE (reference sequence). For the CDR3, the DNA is TGTGCCAGCAGCCCCCCGGGTAGCGGGAGATCGAGCTCCTACGAGCAGTACTTC. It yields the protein CASSPPGSGRSSSYEQYF.

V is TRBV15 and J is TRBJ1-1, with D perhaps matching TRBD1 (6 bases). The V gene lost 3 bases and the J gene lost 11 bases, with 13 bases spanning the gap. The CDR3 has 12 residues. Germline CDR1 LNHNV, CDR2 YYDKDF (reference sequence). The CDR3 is CATSRDAQGAFF. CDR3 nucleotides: TGTGCCACCAGCAGGGATGCGCAGGGGGCTTTCTTT.

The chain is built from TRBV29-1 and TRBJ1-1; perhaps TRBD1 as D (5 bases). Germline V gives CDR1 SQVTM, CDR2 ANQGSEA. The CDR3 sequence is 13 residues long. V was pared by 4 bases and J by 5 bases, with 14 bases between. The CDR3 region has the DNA TGCAGCGTTGGACAGTCCTCCTTAACTGAAGCTTTCTTT. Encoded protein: CSVGQSSLTEAFF. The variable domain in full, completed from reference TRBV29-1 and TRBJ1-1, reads SAVISQKPSRDICQRGTSLTIQCQVDSQVTMMFWYRQQPGQSLTLIATANQGSEATYESGFVIDKFPISRPNLTFSTLTVSNMSPEDSSIYLCSVGQSSLTEAFFGQGTRLTVV.

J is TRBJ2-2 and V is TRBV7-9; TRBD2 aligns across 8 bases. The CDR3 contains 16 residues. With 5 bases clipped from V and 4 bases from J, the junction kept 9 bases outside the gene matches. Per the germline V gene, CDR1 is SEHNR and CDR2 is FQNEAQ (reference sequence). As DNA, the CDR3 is TGTGCCAGCAGCACCCAGGCCGGGAGGGGCACCGGGGAGCTGTTTTTT. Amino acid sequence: CASSTQAGRGTGELFF.